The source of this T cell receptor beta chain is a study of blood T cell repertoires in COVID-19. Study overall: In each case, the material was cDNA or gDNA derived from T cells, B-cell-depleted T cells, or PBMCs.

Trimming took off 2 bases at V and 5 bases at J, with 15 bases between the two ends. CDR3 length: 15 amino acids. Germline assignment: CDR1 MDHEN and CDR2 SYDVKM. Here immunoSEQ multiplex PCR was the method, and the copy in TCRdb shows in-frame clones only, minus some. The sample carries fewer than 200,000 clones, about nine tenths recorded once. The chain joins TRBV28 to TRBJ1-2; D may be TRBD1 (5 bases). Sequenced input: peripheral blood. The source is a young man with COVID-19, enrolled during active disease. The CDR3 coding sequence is TGTGCCAGCAGTTTAGCCCGACTGGGGCGTTATGGCTACACCTTC. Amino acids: CASSLARLGRYGYTF.